This T cell receptor beta chain originates from a study of regulatory T cells in long-lasting Graves disease. Arm-PCR with iRepertoire HTBI primers amplified the CDR3 regions for these TCR beta libraries. TCRdb recomputed calls from the multiplex PCR reads with MiXCR, one row per CDR3 protein. This sample has 300,000 to 400,000 distinct CDR3 sequences, with about a sixth found just once. In this sample, this clonotype turned up many times. The V and J ends lost 0 bases and 2 bases respectively, with 12 bases between them. CDR3 length: 15 amino acids. Germline CDR1 SGHRS, CDR2 YFSETQ. Documented time point: newly diagnosed GD, antithyroid drugs for less than 3 months. Generation of the TCR library employed RNA extracted from PBMCs. The patients were drawn from one endocrinology department in Xi'an, China. This sample also belongs to another study, concerning T cells in Graves' hyperthyroidism and ophthalmopathy. This second study notes: An initial round of RT-PCR targeting the TCR CDR3 relied on the HTBI primer set. In the blood, most expanded thyroid clonotypes above 0.001 appeared as well.

The material was peripheral blood mononuclear cells (PBMCs), obtained at new diagnosis, from a patient treated with antithyroid drugs. The receptor was derived from a man aged 35 to 55 with Graves disease. The V and J genes are TRBV5-1 and TRBJ2-7, with a tentative D call TRBD1 (6 bases). The CDR3 DNA follows: TGCGCCAGCAGCTTGGGAGGGGGATACACCTACGAGCAGTACTTC. As protein: CASSLGGGYTYEQYF.